This TCR beta chain was identified in a study of blood T cell repertoires in COVID-19. The overall study: The cDNA or gDNA used as material had been derived from T cells, B-cell-depleted T cells, or PBMCs.

The CDR3 extends over 15 amino acids. Between the trimmed V and J ends, which lost 6 bases and 4 bases, there was a span of 16 bases. Germline CDR1 is MRHNA and CDR2 is SNTAGT. Authors' methods: Amplification with reference gene primers provided the estimates of nucleated cell counts. Method: immunoSEQ multiplex PCR; TCRdb's copy keeps in-frame clones and lacks some. V and J calls and clone size are given by that table; D and trimming were obtained from the DNA. The repertoire holds around 300,000 clones, about nine tenths seen once, with 2.2% in the top ten. This receptor was identified in a man aged 45-65 years with acute or convalescent COVID-19. Sequenced material: peripheral blood. V usage is TRBV6-4 and J usage is TRBJ2-1, with D maybe TRBD1 (6 bases). This CDR3 reads CASRYRENVYNEQFF. In nucleotides, the CDR3 is TGTGCCAGCAGGTACAGGGAGAACGTATACAATGAGCAGTTCTTC.